A single sample gave rise to the 21 T cell receptor beta chains below, sequenced in a study of response to subunit inactivated influenza vaccine. Using its own MiXCR run on the RT-PCR reads, TCRdb lists one record per CDR3 protein. The table records some 640,000 distinct CDR3 sequences, approximately 14% of them present only once. The input for sequencing was PBMCs from blood, taken less than 15 days before vaccination. The origin of the receptors is a man aged 50-59 years who received an inactivated influenza vaccine.

This clonotype turned up a few times. The V call is TRBV28, the J call TRBJ2-2; 11 nucleotides agree with TRBD1. J was trimmed by 7 bases and V by 6 bases; bases with no gene match: 4. This CDR3 comprises 14 residues. CDR1 is MDHEN, CDR2 SYDVKM, per germline. CDR3 sequence: CASSGQGAFGELFF. The DNA for the CDR3 is TGTGCCAGCAGCGGACAGGGGGCGTTCGGGGAGCTGTTTTTT.

This clonotype was observed a few times. The chain joins TRBV7-9 to TRBJ2-3, with D perhaps given as TRBD1 or TRBD2 (5 bases each). Trimming pared 3 bases from V and 1 base from J, leaving 14 bases between. The CDR3 is 16 amino acids. Germline V gene sequence: CDR1 SEHNR, CDR2 FQNEAQ (reference sequence). CDR3 loop: CASSFPGRYGTDTQYF. DNA for the CDR3: TGTGCCAGCAGCTTCCCAGGGAGATATGGCACAGATACGCAGTATTTT.

This clonotype was recorded a few times. This chain links TRBV29-1 with TRBJ2-3, with 11 bases fitting TRBD2. V trimming: 5 bases; J trimming: 3 bases; junction bases outside the gene matches: 4. This CDR3 has 14 residues. Per germline, CDR1 SQVTM and CDR2 ANQGSEA. CDR3 nucleotide sequence: TGCAGCGTTCAGCGACTAGCGGGGACAGATACGCAGTATTTT. It codes for CSVQRLAGTDTQYF.

There are a few counts of this clonotype. The chain is built from TRBV28 and TRBJ2-1; the D gene could be TRBD1 or TRBD2 (6 bases each). CDR3 length equals 14 residues. Germline CDR1 reads MDHEN; CDR2 reads SYDVKM. V dropped 5 bases and J dropped 6 bases, with 14 bases sitting between them. CDR3 protein: CASSAGAEGNEQFF. In DNA form, the CDR3 reads TGTGCCAGCAGTGCAGGGGCGGAGGGCAATGAGCAGTTCTTC.

This clonotype was counted only a few times. The chain employs TRBV4-3 and TRBJ2-5, with D perhaps TRBD1 or TRBD2 (5 bases each). CDR1 and CDR2 (germline): LGHNA, YSLEER. Trimming stripped 1 base from V and 5 bases from J, with 14 bases between. The CDR3 consists of 15 residues. DNA of the CDR3: TGCGCCAGCAGCCAAGGGGGGAGCAGGTTGGAGACCCAGTACTTC. Its translation is CASSQGGSRLETQYF.

This clonotype was observed at least ten times. The chain combines TRBV29-1 with TRBJ2-7; 14 bases are a match to TRBD2. The CDR3 length is 15 residues. Trimming at V came to 4 bases and at J to 4 bases, leaving 6 bases not matched to a gene. From germline, CDR1 is SQVTM and CDR2 ANQGSEA. The CDR3 protein is CSVVGTSGSQYEQYF. DNA of the CDR3: TGCAGCGTTGTTGGGACTAGCGGGAGTCAGTACGAGCAGTACTTC.

This clonotype has more than one count but fewer than ten. The genes are TRBV5-1 and TRBJ2-1; D is ambiguous. Germline V gene data show CDR1 as SGHRS and CDR2 as YFSETQ. The V end was cut by 1 base, the J end by 8 bases, with 13 bases between. The CDR3 length is 14 residues. CDR3 coding DNA: TGCGCCAGCAGCTTGAAGGTAGGGAACGATGAGCAGTTCTTC. It encodes CASSLKVGNDEQFF.

This clonotype occurred many times. The J gene is TRBJ1-1, the V gene TRBV6-2 or TRBV6-3, with no clear D. The germline gives CDR1 MNHEY, CDR2 SVGEGT. There are 13 residues in the CDR3. V lost 10 bases and J 3 bases, leaving 15 bases between the germline ends. The CDR3 coding sequence is TGTGCCACCATTTCTGGTAGGGACACTGAAGCTTTCTTT. It yields the protein CATISGRDTEAFF.

The chain has TRBV20-1 and TRBJ2-3; TRBD2 might be the D (6 bases). Germline CDR1 and CDR2: DFQATT and SNEGSKA (reference sequence). V was trimmed by 6 bases and J by 2 bases, leaving 15 bases between them. CDR3 length equals 14 residues. CDR3 loop: CSARDFRDTDTQYF. In DNA, the CDR3 is TGCAGTGCCCGGGACTTCCGGGACACAGATACGCAGTATTTT.

This clonotype was detected a few times. This chain connects TRBV5-1 to TRBJ2-1; 7 bases line up with TRBD2. The CDR3 extends over 14 amino acids. Trimming removed 6 bases from V and 3 bases from J; junction bases left unmatched: 6. In germline, CDR1 is SGHRS, CDR2 YFSETQ. CDR3 loop: CASTSGTNYNEQFF. The DNA for the CDR3 is TGCGCCAGCACGTCAGGGACTAACTACAATGAGCAGTTCTTC.

The chain recombines TRBV20-1 with TRBJ2-5; 9 positions match TRBD2. CDR3 length: 15 residues. Germline loops: CDR1 DFQATT, CDR2 SNEGSKA (reference sequence). After removal of 2 bases from V and 2 bases from J, the junction contained 6 bases not matched to a gene. Written as DNA, the CDR3 is TGCAGTGCTAGACGGCGGACTAGCGAACAAGAGACCCAGTACTTC. Its protein product is CSARRRTSEQETQYF.

Only a few counts were recorded for this clonotype. The J gene is TRBJ2-3, the V gene TRBV10-3; 10 bases agree with TRBD2. Germline V gene data show CDR1 as ENHRY and CDR2 as SYGVKD. The CDR3 covers 14 residues. J was trimmed by 2 bases and V by 10 bases; bases with no gene match: 6. CDR3 bases: TGTGCCACCCTAGCGGGAGTTGACACAGATACGCAGTATTTT. Its translation is CATLAGVDTDTQYF.

This clonotype was observed many times. The junction shows a germline mismatch at one end, possibly a read error. The rearrangement joins TRBV28 to TRBJ2-1; 10 nucleotides match TRBD2. The CDR3 contains 17 residues. Germline V gene lookup returns CDR1 MDHEN and CDR2 SYDVKM. The CDR3 bases are TGTGCCAGCAGTACCGGGACTAGCGTAGTCTCCCACAATGAGCAGTTCTTC. Translated: CASSTGTSVVSHNEQFF.

This clonotype was detected only a few times. The chain recombines TRBV24-1 with TRBJ2-3; no firm D call. The germline V gene encodes CDR1 KGHDR and CDR2 SFDVKD. The CDR3 has 14 amino acids. V was cut by 3 bases and J by 2 bases, with 8 bases left in between. This CDR3 reads CATSDGRVTDTQYF. In DNA form, the CDR3 reads TGTGCCACCAGTGATGGACGGGTCACAGATACGCAGTATTTT.

This clonotype was counted between two and nine times. This sequence joins TRBV12-3 or TRBV12-4 and TRBJ1-3; D call uncertain. Trimming pared 2 bases from V and 0 bases from J, leaving 8 bases between. The CDR3 loop spans 15 amino acids. The CDR3 bases are TGTGCCAGCAGTTTATATACGTTCTCTGGAAACACCATATATTTT. Translating gives CASSLYTFSGNTIYF.

V is TRBV24-1 and J is TRBJ2-7, with D perhaps matching TRBD2 (5 bases). With 7 bases removed from V and 0 bases from J, the gap between germline ends came to 21 bases. The germline gives CDR1 KGHDR, CDR2 SFDVKD. The CDR3 contains 17 residues. The CDR3 DNA is TGTGCCACCAGCCCCACTCCCGGGCAGCGGAGCTCCTACGAGCAGTACTTC. As protein: CATSPTPGQRSSYEQYF.

The gene calls are TRBV6-6 and TRBJ1-1, with D uncertain. Germline values: CDR1 MNHNY, CDR2 SVGAGI (reference sequence). The CDR3 loop spans 13 amino acids. With 8 bases removed from V and 1 base from J, the gap between germline ends came to 11 bases. CDR3 loop: CASGRQTNTEAFF. In DNA, the CDR3 is TGTGCCAGCGGGAGGCAGACGAACACTGAAGCTTTCTTT.

This clonotype has just a few counts. The chain combines TRBV6-5 with TRBJ1-5, with D unclear. Trimming removed 0 bases from V and 1 base from J, with 7 bases in between. The CDR3 spans 15 residues. CDR1 and CDR2 (germline): MNHEY, SVGAGI. CDR3 amino acids: CASSYSVASNQPQHF. The CDR3 nucleotides are TGTGCCAGCAGTTACTCGGTTGCCAGCAATCAGCCCCAGCATTTT.

This clonotype was recorded at least ten times. DNA of the CDR3: TGCGCCAGCAGTTCACAGGGGGCCTACGAGCAGTACTTC. Translating gives CASSSQGAYEQYF. The chain is built from TRBV10-2 and TRBJ2-7, with 8 bases lining up with TRBD1. In germline, CDR1 is WSHSY, CDR2 SAAADI. The V segment lost 5 bases and the J segment 2 bases; nucleotides outside the gene matches: 2. This CDR3 is 13 amino acids long.

This clonotype has just a few counts. This chain connects TRBV6-2 or TRBV6-3 to TRBJ1-1; 8 bases are shared with TRBD1. In germline, CDR1 is MNHEY, CDR2 SVGEGT. Trimming took 4 bases from V and 4 from J; bases not matched to a gene: 5. The CDR3 is 14 amino acids. CDR3 protein: CASSSSGGTTEAFF. CDR3 in DNA: TGTGCCAGCAGTTCCTCAGGGGGCACCACTGAAGCTTTCTTT.

This clonotype was counted only a few times. The chain has TRBV29-1 and TRBJ2-7; TRBD2 matches 7 bases. This CDR3 is 14 amino acids long. Germline CDR1 reads SQVTM; CDR2 reads ANQGSEA. The trim removed 4 bases at V and 1 base at J, leaving 7 bases unmatched. This CDR3 reads CSVVDGGSSYEQYF. CDR3 DNA sequence: TGCAGCGTTGTGGACGGGGGGAGTTCCTACGAGCAGTACTTC.